This TCR beta chain comes out of a study of blood T cell repertoires in COVID-19. Study-wide context: Donors in the United States, Italy and Spain gave samples during acute or convalescent COVID-19.

How the authors handled the data: Quantification of nucleated cells was approximated via reference gene primer amplification. Measured with immunoSEQ multiplex PCR; TCRdb has only the in-frame clones, and not every one. V, J and clone size derive from that table, while D and trimming were established from the DNA sequence. The data show a few hundred thousand clones, with 75% to 90% seen just once and over 3% held by the top ten. Trimming stripped 3 bases from V and 6 bases from J, with 11 bases between. The CDR3 has 13 residues. This study enrolled people aged 18 to 89 from 20 to 25 US geographic areas. Allocation to cohorts depended on clinical history reported by the participants.

The receptor was isolated from a woman aged 18-29 years in a cohort exposed to, infected with or recovered from COVID-19 (not recorded which). The material sequenced was PBMCs or T cells enriched from blood (not recorded which). This chain links TRBV12-3 or TRBV12-4 with TRBJ1-2; possibly TRBD1 for D (5 bases). The CDR3 loop reads CASSLRGGDGYTF. CDR3 coding DNA: TGTGCCAGCAGTTTGCGGGGAGGGGATGGCTACACCTTC.